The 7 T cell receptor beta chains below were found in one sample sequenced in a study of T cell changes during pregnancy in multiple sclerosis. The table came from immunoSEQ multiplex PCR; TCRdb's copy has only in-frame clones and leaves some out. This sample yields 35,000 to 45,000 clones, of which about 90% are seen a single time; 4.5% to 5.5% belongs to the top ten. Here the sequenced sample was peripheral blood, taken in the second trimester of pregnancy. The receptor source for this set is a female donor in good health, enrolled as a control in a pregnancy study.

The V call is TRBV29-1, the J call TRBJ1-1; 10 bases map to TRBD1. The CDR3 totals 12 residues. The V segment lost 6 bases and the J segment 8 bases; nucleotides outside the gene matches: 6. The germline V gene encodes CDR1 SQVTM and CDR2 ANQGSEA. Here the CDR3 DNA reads TGCAGCGTAGGACAGGGGGGGGCCGAAGCTTTCTTT. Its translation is CSVGQGGAEAFF.

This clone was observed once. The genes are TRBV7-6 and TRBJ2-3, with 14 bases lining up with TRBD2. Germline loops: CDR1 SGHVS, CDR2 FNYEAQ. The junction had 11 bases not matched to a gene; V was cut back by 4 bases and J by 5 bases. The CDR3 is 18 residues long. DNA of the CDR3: TGTGCCAGCAGCTCCGGACTAGCGGGAGGATTGGGAAAAGATACGCAGTATTTT. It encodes CASSSGLAGGLGKDTQYF.

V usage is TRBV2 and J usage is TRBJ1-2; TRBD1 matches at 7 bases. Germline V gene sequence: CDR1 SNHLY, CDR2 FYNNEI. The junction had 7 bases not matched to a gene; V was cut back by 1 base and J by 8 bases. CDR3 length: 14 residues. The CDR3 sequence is CASSEGLGTEGYTF. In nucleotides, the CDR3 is TGTGCCAGCAGTGAAGGGTTAGGGACAGAAGGCTACACCTTC.

CDR3 nucleotide sequence: TGTGCCAGCAGCTTGGGGGCCGTGGAAAAACTGTTTTTT. Translation: CASSLGAVEKLFF. This rearrangement joins TRBV5-8 to TRBJ1-4; unclear D gene. The CDR3 runs to 13 residues. Trimming pared 0 bases from V and 8 bases from J, leaving 8 bases between. Germline CDR1 reads SGHTS; CDR2 reads YDEGEE.

Here the CDR3 reads CASSQSIGTTYGYTF. The CDR3 DNA follows: TGTGCCAGCAGCCAATCAATTGGGACTACCTATGGCTACACCTTC. The gene calls are TRBV16 and TRBJ1-2; tentative D call: TRBD1 (5 bases). Germline values: CDR1 KGHSY, CDR2 FQNENV. CDR3 length: 15 residues. V dropped 0 bases and J dropped 4 bases, with 12 bases sitting between them.

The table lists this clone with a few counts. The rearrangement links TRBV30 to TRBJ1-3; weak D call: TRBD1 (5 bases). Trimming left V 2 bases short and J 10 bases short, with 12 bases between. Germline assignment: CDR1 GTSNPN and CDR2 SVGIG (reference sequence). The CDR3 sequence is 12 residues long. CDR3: CAWSRQLETIYF. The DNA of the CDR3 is TGTGCCTGGAGTCGACAGCTTGAGACCATATATTTT. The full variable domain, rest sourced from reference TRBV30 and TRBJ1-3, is SQTIHQWPATLVQPVGSPLSLECTVEGTSNPNLYWYRQAAGRGLQLLFYSVGIGQISSEVPQNLSASRPQDRQFILSSKKLLLSDSGFYLCAWSRQLETIYFGEGSWLTVV.

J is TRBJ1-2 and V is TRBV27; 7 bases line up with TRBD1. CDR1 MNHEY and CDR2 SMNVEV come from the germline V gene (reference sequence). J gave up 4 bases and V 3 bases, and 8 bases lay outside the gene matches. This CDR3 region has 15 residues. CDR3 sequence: CASSLGDRVGYGYTF. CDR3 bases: TGTGCCAGCAGTTTGGGCGACAGGGTGGGCTATGGCTACACCTTC.